This T cell receptor (beta chain) came from a study of shared clonotypes between healthy human individuals. TCRdb's table, derived via immunoSEQ multiplex PCR, lists solely in-frame clones and lacks some. The sample carries roughly 2.1 million clones, under 95% recorded once. This clone appeared a single time. Naive CD8 cells, CD45RO-negative and positively selected for CCR7, excluded terminally differentiated effector memory CD45RA+ cells. V was trimmed by 4 bases and J by 4 bases, leaving 16 bases between them. This CDR3 is 16 amino acids long. Germline CDR1 reads SEHNR; CDR2 reads FQNEAQ (reference sequence).

The source material was naive CD8+ T cells from PBMCs. The chain employs TRBV7-9 and TRBJ2-2; tentative D call: TRBD1 (5 bases). The sequence derives from a man between 18 and 35 years old in good health. Some clones in this sample may be carry-over from other donors' samples. The CDR3 here is CASSSQGAPSTGELFF. As DNA, the CDR3 is TGTGCCAGCAGCTCCCAAGGGGCCCCGAGCACCGGGGAGCTGTTTTTT.